The rows below give T cell receptor beta chains drawn from one sample of a study of T cell repertoires in cytomegalovirus infection. MiXCR, run by TCRdb on the reads, gives a single entry per CDR3 protein. The table has 150,000 to 190,000 distinct CDR3 sequences, 23% seen once; the top ten hold over 9.5%. Sequencing used PBMCs. These receptors originate from a human donor in good health (CMV status not recorded). Some clones in this sample may be carry-over from other donors' samples. The CDR3 runs from the conserved cysteine through the conserved F or W. D genes are given only for firm matches. The size entry is marked missing in some rows and otherwise reads once, few, many or a size class.

clone_size,j_call,d_call,v_call,cdr3_length,cdr3_nt,cdr3_aa
NA,TRBJ2-6,NA,TRBV28,16,TGTGCCAGCATACCTCGGCGGGGCTCTGGGGCCAACGTCCTGACTTTC,CASIPRRGSGANVLTF
many,TRBJ2-3,TRBD2,TRBV7-2,19,TGTGCCAGCAGATCCGGGGTTCTTCTGGGGAGGGCAAGCACAGATACGCAGTATTTT,CASRSGVLLGRASTDTQYF
NA,TRBJ2-6,NA,TRBV28,16,TGTGCCAGCAGCCCCCCGAGGGGGTCTGGGGCCAACGTCCTGACTTTC,CASSPPRGSGANVLTF
many,TRBJ2-3,TRBD1,TRBV7-2,16,TGTGCCAGCAGCTCAGGACAGGGGGTGAGAACAGATACGCAGTATTTT,CASSSGQGVRTDTQYF
NA,TRBJ2-7,TRBD1,TRBV6-5,17,TGTGCCAGCAGTTACAGGGACTCCGGGACAGGGATCTACGAGCAGTACTTC,CASSYRDSGTGIYEQYF
NA,TRBJ2-7,NA,TRBV2,13,TGTGCCATCGCCCGGGACTCGACCTACGAGCAGTACTTC,CAIARDSTYEQYF
NA,TRBJ1-2,NA,TRBV20-1,11,TGCAGTGCCCTACCGTCTCGTGGCTACACCTTC,CSALPSRGYTF
few,TRBJ1-1,NA,TRBV12-5,17,TGTGCTAGTGGTTTGGTAGGGAGGGCAGGCTCCAACACTGAAGCTTTCTTT,CASGLVGRAGSNTEAFF
few,TRBJ1-1,NA,TRBV20-1,20,TGCAGTGCTAGAGATCTCTGGGGGCAGACGGGCTCCCTTAAGAACACTGAAGCTTTCTTT,CSARDLWGQTGSLKNTEAFF
NA,TRBJ2-3,NA,TRBV4-3,14,TGCGCCAGCAGCCTCCAGGGAGACACAGATACGCAGTATTTT,CASSLQGDTDTQYF
NA,TRBJ2-3,TRBD2,TRBV28,17,TGTGCCAGCAGTTTAGGGCTAGCGGGGGCTAGCACAGATACGCAGTATTTT,CASSLGLAGASTDTQYF
NA,TRBJ2-4,NA,TRBV12-3/TRBV12-4,15,TGTGCCAGCAGTTCCGGGGGCGCAGGATCAAACATTCAGTACTTC,CASSSGGAGSNIQYF
many,TRBJ2-5,NA,TRBV12-3/TRBV12-4,15,TGTGCCAGCAGTTTAGCCCTCGGGGGAAAAGAGACCCAGTACTTC,CASSLALGGKETQYF
NA,TRBJ2-7,NA,TRBV12-3/TRBV12-4,13,TGTGCCAGCAGTTTCGGACAGAACTACGAGCAGTACTTC,CASSFGQNYEQYF
NA,TRBJ2-5,NA,TRBV7-2,15,TGTGACAGCAGCCCACCGGGAGTAGTACGCGAGACCCAGTACTTC,CDSSPPGVVRETQYF
many,TRBJ2-1,TRBD1,TRBV7-2,14,TGTGCCAGCAGCCGTCGGACAGGCGAAAATGAGCAGTTCTTC,CASSRRTGENEQFF
many,TRBJ2-3,NA,TRBV7-2,15,TGTGCCAGCAGCTTAGCCTCCCGCCCCACAGATACGCAGTATTTT,CASSLASRPTDTQYF
NA,TRBJ2-2,NA,TRBV29-1,13,TGCAGCGTCGGGACCGAGAACACCGGGGAGCTGTTTTTT,CSVGTENTGELFF
few,TRBJ2-3,NA,TRBV20-1,11,TGCAGTGCTCGGAGGGCAGATACGCAGTATTTT,CSARRADTQYF
NA,TRBJ1-5,NA,TRBV28,14,TGTGCCAGCAGTTTCCTCTTAGGGTCTCAGCCCCAGCATTTT,CASSFLLGSQPQHF
NA,TRBJ1-2,NA,TRBV20-1,11,TGCAGTGTTAGGACCGCCTATGGCTACACCTTC,CSVRTAYGYTF
NA,TRBJ1-2,TRBD1,TRBV5-4,14,TGTGCCAGCAGCTCGGGACAGGGGCACTATGGCTACACCTTC,CASSSGQGHYGYTF
NA,TRBJ2-1,TRBD2,TRBV5-3,12,TGTGCCAGCAGCTTGGGACTAGCGGGAGAGATCTTC,CASSLGLAGEIF
few,TRBJ1-5,NA,TRBV11-2,14,TGTGCCAGCAGCCTCCCGGGGGGTAATCAGCCCCAGCATTTT,CASSLPGGNQPQHF
few,TRBJ2-7,NA,TRBV20-1,15,TGCAGTGCGACTCAAAGGGACGCCCTCTCCTACGAGCAGTACTTC,CSATQRDALSYEQYF
many,TRBJ1-6,NA,TRBV7-2,14,TGTGCCAGCAGCAAGGAGTATTTTAATTCACCCCTCCACTTT,CASSKEYFNSPLHF
few,TRBJ2-7,TRBD2,TRBV14,15,TGTGCCAGCAGCCAAGAACTAGCGGGAGTTAACGAGCAGTACTTC,CASSQELAGVNEQYF
few,TRBJ2-5,TRBD2,TRBV12-3/TRBV12-4,15,TGTGCCAGCAACCTAGCGGGAGGCCGGGGGGAGACCCAGTACTTC,CASNLAGGRGETQYF
NA,TRBJ1-2,NA,TRBV4-1,16,TGCGCCAGCAGCCAAGCTCTCGTCTCCCTCAACTATGGCTACACCTTC,CASSQALVSLNYGYTF
few,TRBJ2-7,NA,TRBV7-6,14,TGTGCCAGCAGCCCAGGTCCGGGGATCTACGAGCAGTACTTC,CASSPGPGIYEQYF
many,TRBJ2-1,TRBD2,TRBV7-2,16,TGTGCCAGCAGCATCCTTAGCGGGGGGGCCCGCAATGAGCAGTTCTTC,CASSILSGGARNEQFF